This TCR beta chain comes out of a study of response to subunit inactivated influenza vaccine. CDR3 length: 17 residues. CDR1 is KGHDR, CDR2 SFDVKD, per germline. V dropped 5 bases and J dropped 1 base, with 17 bases sitting between them. TCRdb reprocessed the RT-PCR reads with MiXCR, giving one entry per CDR3 protein. The sample records roughly 710,000 distinct CDR3 sequences, around 15% being singletons. This clonotype was recorded a few times. This receptor was identified in a man aged 45-65 years who received an inactivated influenza vaccine. Sequenced here: PBMCs from blood, sampled roughly 2 weeks before vaccination. The V and J genes are TRBV24-1 and TRBJ2-1; D is possibly TRBD1 (5 bases). The DNA for the CDR3 is TGTGCCACCAGTGGTAGGGGATGGGATCGTTCCTACAATGAGCAGTTCTTC. Amino acids: CATSGRGWDRSYNEQFF.